A single sample gave rise to the 28 T cell receptor beta chains below, sequenced in a study of T cells after yellow fever vaccination. MiXCR was run by TCRdb on the 5' RACE reads, yielding one entry per CDR3 protein. The table includes about 260,000 distinct CDR3 sequences, around 3.5% detected once. The sample here was PBMCs, taken 15 days after the yellow fever booster vaccination. Source of these receptors: a man younger than 30 who received the YFV17D yellow fever vaccine.

This clonotype was observed many times. This chain joins TRBV7-9 and TRBJ2-7, with TRBD2 as a possible D gene (6 bases). Germline CDR1 and CDR2: SEHNR and FQNEAQ (reference sequence). This CDR3 has 14 residues. V lost 3 bases and J 4 bases, leaving 13 bases between the germline ends. The CDR3 spells CASSFGGTLYEQYF. The CDR3 nucleotides are TGTGCCAGCAGCTTTGGCGGGACCCTTTACGAGCAGTACTTC.

The table lists this clonotype with a few counts. The J gene is TRBJ1-1, the V gene TRBV7-2; tentatively, D is TRBD1 (6 bases). Trimming took off 6 bases at V and 0 bases at J, with 11 bases between the two ends. This CDR3 has 14 amino acids. Germline loops: CDR1 SGHTA, CDR2 FQGNSA. CDR3 DNA: TGTGCCAGCAGTCGGGGACATTTGAACACTGAAGCTTTCTTT. As protein: CASSRGHLNTEAFF.

This clonotype was detected ten times or more. The chain employs TRBV18 and TRBJ1-5; D not resolved. Germline CDR1 reads KGHSH; CDR2 reads LQKENI. Deletions cut 4 bases from V and 2 bases from J, with 6 bases between. The CDR3 totals 13 residues. CDR3 in amino acids: CASSQAGNQPQHF. The CDR3 bases are TGTGCCAGCTCACAGGCAGGCAATCAGCCCCAGCATTTT.

This clonotype has a count of ten or more. The V call is TRBV6-2 or TRBV6-3, the J call TRBJ1-5; D is uncertain. CDR1 is MNHEY and CDR2 is SVGEGT in the germline V gene. V was trimmed by 3 bases and J by 4 bases, leaving 10 bases between them. The CDR3 is 14 amino acids. CDR3 nucleotide sequence: TGTGCCAGCAGTTATTGGGGTGGGAATCAGCCCCAGCATTTT. The encoded protein is CASSYWGGNQPQHF.

This clonotype was recorded many times. This chain connects TRBV6-5 to TRBJ1-5; D not certain. Trimming cost V 0 bases and J 4 bases, with 4 bases left between them. Germline-derived CDR1 and CDR2 are MNHEY and SVGAGI. This CDR3 is 13 amino acids long. The CDR3 nucleotides are TGTGCCAGCAGTTACTCCCCTAATCAGCCCCAGCATTTT. It translates to CASSYSPNQPQHF.

In its sample, this clonotype was seen many times. This rearrangement joins TRBV27 to TRBJ1-5, with TRBD1 identical over 12 bases. V was clipped by 2 bases and J by 4 bases; unmatched bases: 3. Germline V gene data show CDR1 as MNHEY and CDR2 as SMNVEV (reference sequence). This CDR3 has 16 amino acids. The CDR3 protein is CASSLRDRGRNQPQHF. The DNA for the CDR3 is TGTGCCAGCAGTTTACGGGACAGGGGGCGAAATCAGCCCCAGCATTTT.

Remarks on this clonotype: This may stem from a read error, because a much larger clone lies one nucleotide away. The chain employs TRBV7-2 and TRBJ1-5; D is unresolved. The CDR3 loop spans 13 amino acids. The V gene lost 3 bases and the J gene lost 5 bases, with 8 bases spanning the gap. CDR1 is SGHTA and CDR2 is FQGNSA in the germline V gene. The chain's CDR3 is CASSFWADQPQHF. CDR3 DNA sequence: TGTGCCAGCAGCTTTTGGGCAGATCAGCCCCAGCATTTT.

This clonotype has at least ten counts. The V gene is TRBV15, the J gene TRBJ1-4, with D maybe TRBD1 (5 bases). The CDR3 has 15 amino acids. Trimming removed 0 bases from V and 8 bases from J, with 13 bases in between. The germline V gene encodes CDR1 LNHNV and CDR2 YYDKDF (reference sequence). CDR3 sequence (DNA): TGTGCCACCAGCAGAGACCGGGGCTGGGACGAAAAACTGTTTTTT. This encodes CATSRDRGWDEKLFF.

This clonotype was recorded many times. The chain is built from TRBV10-2 and TRBJ2-5; D is ambiguous. Deletions cut 6 bases from V and 5 bases from J, with 16 bases between. This CDR3 spans 14 amino acids. CDR1 and CDR2 from the germline V gene are WSHSY and SAAADI. The CDR3: CASSRALIRETQYF. The CDR3 DNA sequence: TGCGCCAGCAGCCGGGCCCTTATCCGGGAGACCCAGTACTTC.

This clonotype occurred many times. V and J are TRBV2 and TRBJ1-4, with D hard to call. Germline V lookup: CDR1 SNHLY, CDR2 FYNNEI. CDR3 length: 12 residues. Trimming took off 1 base at V and 7 bases at J, with 4 bases between the two ends. The CDR3 reads CASSEGGEKLFF. CDR3 nucleotides: TGTGCCAGCAGTGAAGGAGGTGAAAAACTGTTTTTT.

This clonotype was counted at least ten times. The chain couples TRBV4-2 to TRBJ2-2, with TRBD2 identical over 10 bases. V shed 1 base, J shed 4 bases, and the junction held 12 bases outside the gene matches. Germline assignment: CDR1 LGHNA and CDR2 YNFKEQ. The CDR3 length is 19 residues. The CDR3 here is CASSQGILAGYRGTGELFF. CDR3 in DNA: TGTGCCAGCAGCCAAGGCATACTAGCGGGGTATCGAGGCACCGGGGAGCTGTTTTTT.

This clonotype was recorded many times. The J gene is TRBJ2-1, the V gene TRBV28, with 8 bases fitting TRBD2. V dropped 6 bases and J dropped 7; count of bases not matched to a gene: 11. The CDR3 loop spans 15 amino acids. From germline, CDR1 is MDHEN and CDR2 SYDVKM. This CDR3 reads CASRVVAGRSNEQFF. In nucleotides, the CDR3 is TGTGCCAGCAGGGTGGTAGCGGGGAGGTCAAATGAGCAGTTCTTC.

This clonotype was picked up many times. This chain joins TRBV6-2 or TRBV6-3 and TRBJ1-1; unclear D gene. The V and J ends lost 5 bases and 8 bases respectively, with 12 bases between them. The CDR3 contains 12 residues. Germline V lookup: CDR1 MNHEY, CDR2 SVGEGT. The CDR3 loop is CASSPHGVEAFF. Written as DNA, the CDR3 is TGTGCCAGCAGTCCCCACGGGGTGGAAGCTTTCTTT.

The V and J genes are TRBV14 and TRBJ2-2; D ambiguous. V was clipped by 1 base and J by 2 bases, with 5 bases between them. The CDR3 contains 14 residues. CDR1 and CDR2 from the germline V gene are SGHDN and FVKESK. DNA of the CDR3: TGTGCCAGCAGCCAAGGGATCAACACCGGGGAGCTGTTTTTT. Amino acids: CASSQGINTGELFF.

This clonotype appeared many times. The V and J genes are TRBV5-1 and TRBJ2-3, with no clear D. Looked up from germline, CDR1 is SGHRS and CDR2 is YFSETQ. CDR3 size: 15 residues. V was cut by 3 bases and J by 4 bases, with 15 bases left in between. The CDR3, as DNA: TGCGCCAGCAGCTCCCAGGACCTCCGGGCAGATACGCAGTATTTT. This encodes CASSSQDLRADTQYF.

This clonotype showed up many times. The chain recombines TRBV20-1 with TRBJ2-2, with unresolved D. CDR3 length: 13 amino acids. Between the trimmed V and J ends, which lost 5 bases and 0 bases, there was a span of 7 bases. Germline CDR1 DFQATT, CDR2 SNEGSKA (reference sequence). Written as DNA, the CDR3 is TGCAGTGCTGATCGATCGAACACCGGGGAGCTGTTTTTT. It specifies CSADRSNTGELFF.

This clonotype was counted ten times or more. This chain connects TRBV7-9 to TRBJ2-7; weak D call: TRBD2 (7 bases). The germline gives CDR1 SEHNR, CDR2 FQNEAQ (reference sequence). V gave up 5 bases and J gave up 5 bases, with 13 bases separating them. The CDR3 spans 13 residues. The CDR3 DNA follows: TGTGCCAGCAGCAATTGGGGGGGCCACGAGCAGTACGTC. It is translated as CASSNWGGHEQYV.

This clonotype was detected many times. This chain connects TRBV29-1 to TRBJ2-5; possible D gene TRBD2, 5 bases. Trimming cost V 4 bases and J 7 bases, with 13 bases left between them. The CDR3 consists of 12 residues. In germline, CDR1 is SQVTM, CDR2 ANQGSEA. Here the CDR3 DNA reads TGCAGCGTTGGTACCCGGAGCGGGACCCAGTACTTC. Protein: CSVGTRSGTQYF.

At least ten counts were recorded for this clonotype. The chain links TRBV7-9 to TRBJ1-1, with D possibly matching TRBD1 (6 bases). Trimming pared 1 base from V and 1 base from J, leaving 10 bases between. Germline CDR1 SEHNR, CDR2 FQNEAQ (reference sequence). The CDR3 contains 15 residues. The CDR3 bases are TGTGCCAGCAGCTTAGACTTGACAGGGAACACTGAAGCTTTCTTT. Its translation is CASSLDLTGNTEAFF.

This clonotype came up many times. The chain uses TRBV5-4 and TRBJ2-2; TRBD2 might be the D (5 bases). The CDR3 runs to 14 residues. CDR1 SGHNT and CDR2 YYREEE come from the germline V gene (reference sequence). Trimming shortened V by 3 bases and J by 2 bases, and 8 bases separated the two germline ends. The CDR3 protein is CASSYSENTGELFF. CDR3 DNA: TGTGCCAGCAGCTATAGCGAAAACACCGGGGAGCTGTTTTTT. The full variable domain, in which reference TRBV5-4 and TRBJ2-2 provide the parts outside the CDR3, is ETGVTQSPTHLIKTRGQQVTLRCSSQSGHNTVSWYQQALGQGPQFIFQYYREEENGRGNFPPRFSGLQFPNYSSELNVNALELDDSALYLCASSYSENTGELFFGEGSRLTVL.

This clonotype has ten or more counts. The J gene is TRBJ1-1, the V gene TRBV3-1; 7 bases agree with TRBD1. The germline V gene encodes CDR1 LGHDT and CDR2 YNNKEL (reference sequence). This CDR3 is built from 13 residues. V shed 1 base, J shed 9 bases, and the junction held 5 bases outside the gene matches. CDR3 DNA: TGTGCCAGCAGCCAAGGAGGGACAGCCAAAGCTTTCTTT. Translated: CASSQGGTAKAFF.

At least ten counts were recorded for this clonotype. The rearrangement links TRBV9 to TRBJ1-1; D is unresolved. The CDR3 contains 13 residues. The germline gives CDR1 SGDLS, CDR2 YYNGEE. Between the trimmed V and J ends, which lost 0 bases and 1 base, there was a span of 4 bases. The CDR3 sequence is CASSVGPNTEAFF. The CDR3 DNA follows: TGTGCCAGCAGCGTAGGGCCGAACACTGAAGCTTTCTTT.

This clonotype was detected many times. This chain connects TRBV7-2 to TRBJ2-2; D is undetermined. The V end was cut by 1 base, the J end by 3 bases, with 9 bases between. The CDR3 contains 15 residues. Germline V CDR1 and CDR2: SGHTA, FQGNSA. For the CDR3, the DNA is TGTGCCAGCAGCTTAGGGCTCAGCTACACCGGGGAGCTGTTTTTT. As protein: CASSLGLSYTGELFF.

This clonotype has a handful of counts. This chain joins TRBV5-1 and TRBJ2-5, with 8 positions matching TRBD1. The CDR3 is 14 amino acids. Looked up from germline, CDR1 is SGHRS and CDR2 is YFSETQ. Germline trimming cut 4 bases from V and 3 bases from J; bases unmatched to any gene: 5. The CDR3 DNA is TGCGCCAGCAGCCTCGGGACAGGTGAAGAGACCCAGTACTTC. It specifies CASSLGTGEETQYF.

The sample holds many counts of this clonotype. The gene calls are TRBV29-1 and TRBJ1-2; D not resolved. CDR3 length equals 13 residues. Trimming took off 7 bases at V and 4 bases at J, with 16 bases between the two ends. Germline V lookup: CDR1 SQVTM, CDR2 ANQGSEA. CDR3 loop: CSDEGYRTYGYTF. The CDR3 nucleotides read TGCAGCGACGAAGGTTACCGGACCTATGGCTACACCTTC. The variable domain in full, completed from reference TRBV29-1 and TRBJ1-2, reads SAVISQKPSRDICQRGTSLTIQCQVDSQVTMMFWYRQQPGQSLTLIATANQGSEATYESGFVIDKFPISRPNLTFSTLTVSNMSPEDSSIYLCSDEGYRTYGYTFGSGTRLTVV.

This clonotype was seen repeatedly, ten times or more. The rearrangement uses TRBV27 and TRBJ2-2; no definite D call. CDR1 and CDR2 from the germline V gene are MNHEY and SMNVEV (reference sequence). Trimming stripped 1 base from V and 7 bases from J, with 1 base between. The CDR3 has 11 residues. This chain's CDR3 is CASSLFGELFF. CDR3 DNA: TGTGCCAGCAGTTTATTCGGGGAGCTGTTTTTT.

Ten or more counts support this clonotype. The chain combines TRBV5-1 with TRBJ1-6; 7 bases fit TRBD1. The CDR3 covers 13 residues. CDR1 is SGHRS and CDR2 is YFSETQ in the germline V gene. The ends lost 5 bases at V and 10 bases at J; junction bases unmatched: 6. This CDR3 reads CASRRGQDSPLHF. The CDR3 DNA sequence: TGCGCCAGCAGGCGCGGACAGGACTCACCCCTCCACTTT. The variable domain in full, with the rest retrieved from reference TRBV5-1 and TRBJ1-6, is KAGVTQTPRYLIKTRGQQVTLSCSPISGHRSVSWYQQTPGQGLQFLFEYFSETQRNKGNFPGRFSGRQFSNSRSEMNVSTLELGDSALYLCASRRGQDSPLHFGNGTRLTVT.

This clonotype was recorded at least ten times. The chain recombines TRBV27 with TRBJ1-2; D is perhaps TRBD1 (6 bases). The germline V gene has CDR1 MNHEY and CDR2 SMNVEV (reference sequence). The CDR3 loop spans 14 amino acids. Trimming left V 6 bases short and J 5 bases short, with 16 bases between. CDR3 region: CASRRVLGGYGYTF. The CDR3 coding sequence is TGTGCCAGCAGGAGAGTCTTAGGGGGTTATGGCTACACCTTC.